This entry lists 19 T cell receptor beta chains sequenced from one sample in a study of T cell responses to AZD1222 COVID-19 vaccine. Some clones are missing from TCRdb's copy, which holds only in-frame ones; the method was immunoSEQ multiplex PCR. The table includes about 180,000 clones, around nine tenths detected once. The material was peripheral blood, obtained 28 days after the second AZD1222 dose. These TCRs come from an adult who received the AZD1222 COVID-19 vaccine.

The V gene is TRBV9, the J gene TRBJ2-1; 14 nucleotides match TRBD2. Trimming removed 4 bases from V and 2 bases from J; junction bases left unmatched: 5. The CDR3 totals 17 residues. CDR1 SGDLS and CDR2 YYNGEE come from the germline V gene. This CDR3 is CASSPRLAGGPYNEQFF. DNA of the CDR3: TGTGCCAGCAGCCCCCGACTAGCGGGGGGGCCCTACAATGAGCAGTTCTTC. The whole variable domain, remainder taken from reference TRBV9 and TRBJ2-1, is DSGVTQTPKHLITATGQRVTLRCSPRSGDLSVYWYQQSLDQGLQFLIQYYNGEERAKGNILERFSAQQFPDLHSELNLSSLELGDSALYFCASSPRLAGGPYNEQFFGPGTRLTVL.

The rearrangement uses TRBV11-2 and TRBJ1-1; tentative D call: TRBD1 (6 bases). The CDR3 totals 14 residues. V dropped 3 bases and J dropped 3 bases, with 11 bases sitting between them. The germline V gene has CDR1 SGHAT and CDR2 FQNNGV. The CDR3 DNA reads as TGTGCCAGCAGCTTCGGGGGGGCGGACACTGAAGCTTTCTTT. As protein: CASSFGGADTEAFF.

J is TRBJ1-3 and V is TRBV4-1, with 7 positions matching TRBD1. This CDR3 has 15 residues. Per germline, CDR1 MGHRA and CDR2 YSYEKL. The V and J ends lost 1 base and 5 bases, in that order; junction bases with no gene match: 5. Here the CDR3 reads CASSQGPGQRNTIYF. In DNA form, the CDR3 reads TGCGCCAGCAGCCAAGGCCCGGGACAGCGAAACACCATATATTTT.

V and J are TRBV30 and TRBJ2-1, with 9 bases identical to TRBD1. The CDR3 sequence is 15 residues long. V shed 3 bases and J 8 bases; nucleotides not matched to a gene: 11. Germline CDR1 and CDR2: GTSNPN and SVGIG (reference sequence). Written as DNA, the CDR3 is TGTGCCTGGAGCTACCGGGACAGGGTTTCGGATGAGCAGTTCTTC. Protein sequence: CAWSYRDRVSDEQFF.

This clone was found a few times. This chain joins TRBV5-6 and TRBJ1-2; possible D gene TRBD1, 5 bases. The V gene's germline CDR1 is SGHDT and CDR2 YYEEEE. The V and J ends lost 4 bases and 1 base respectively, with 8 bases between them. CDR3 length: 13 residues. The CDR3 is CASSPDNNYGYTF. CDR3 nucleotides: TGTGCCAGCAGCCCGGACAATAACTATGGCTACACCTTC.

In the case of this clone: At one end, the junction sequence differs from germline, possibly due to a read error. Other DNA sequences from this sample encode an identical CDR3 as well. The genes are TRBV6-2 or TRBV6-3 and TRBJ1-5; unclear D gene. The CDR3 is 14 residues long. Germline V gene sequence: CDR1 MNHEY, CDR2 SVGEGT. The CDR3 protein is CASSSPGPNQPQHF. DNA of the CDR3: TGTGCCAGCAGCTCTCCTGGACCGAATCAACCCCAGCATTTT.

This clone appeared a few times. The V and J genes are TRBV5-5 and TRBJ1-4, with D hard to call. This CDR3 has 13 residues. Per the germline V gene, CDR1 is SGHKS and CDR2 is YYEKEE (reference sequence). V lost 4 bases, J lost 5 bases, and 9 bases lay in between. CDR3 loop: CASSLDLNEKLFF. DNA of the CDR3: TGTGCCAGCAGCCTCGACCTAAATGAAAAACTGTTTTTT.

The chain uses TRBV28 and TRBJ2-7; 11 positions match TRBD2. This CDR3 spans 15 amino acids. CDR1 is MDHEN, CDR2 SYDVKM, per germline. With V trimmed by 6 bases and J by 3 bases, 7 bases remained unmatched. CDR3 in DNA: TGTGCCAGCAGATATAGCGGGGGGGCCATCTACGAGCAGTACTTC. Translation gives CASRYSGGAIYEQYF.

The chain is built from TRBV3-1 (or the pseudogene TRBV3-2) and TRBJ2-4; weak D call: TRBD1 (6 bases). The CDR3 has 16 residues. The germline V gene encodes CDR1 LGHDT and CDR2 YNNKEL (reference sequence). The V end lost 0 bases, the J end lost 2 bases, and 11 bases lay between the germline ends. The CDR3 protein is CASSQEPTGSKNIQYF. The CDR3, as DNA: TGTGCCAGCAGCCAAGAACCTACAGGGTCCAAAAACATTCAGTACTTC.

The V and J genes are TRBV7-9 and TRBJ2-1; TRBD1 or TRBD2 may be the D gene (5 bases each). V shed 0 bases and J shed 2 bases, with 11 bases lying between them. In germline, CDR1 is SEHNR, CDR2 FQNEAQ (reference sequence). This CDR3 spans 16 amino acids. Here the CDR3 DNA reads TGTGCCAGCAGCTTAGCGAGGGGTACTGCCTACAATGAGCAGTTCTTC. Translating gives CASSLARGTAYNEQFF.

This chain uses TRBV5-1 with TRBJ2-1, with D possibly TRBD2 on 6 matching bases. Germline V gene data show CDR1 as SGHRS and CDR2 as YFSETQ. The V and J ends lost 7 bases and 4 bases respectively, with 12 bases between them. This CDR3 spans 13 amino acids. This CDR3 reads CASGIGGYNEQFF. The CDR3 DNA follows: TGCGCCAGCGGAATAGGAGGGTACAATGAGCAGTTCTTC.

This chain uses TRBV5-1 with TRBJ1-2; D not resolved. V was clipped by 0 bases and J by 4 bases, with 19 bases between them. This CDR3 spans 17 amino acids. The germline V gene encodes CDR1 SGHRS and CDR2 YFSETQ. CDR3 loop: CASSLGSADRSGYGYTF. DNA of the CDR3: TGCGCCAGCAGCTTGGGGTCAGCGGACCGAAGTGGCTATGGCTACACCTTC.

The rearrangement uses TRBV12-3 or TRBV12-4 and TRBJ2-3; D call uncertain. This CDR3 region has 11 residues. Trimming pared 6 bases from V and 13 bases from J, leaving 14 bases between. CDR3 DNA: TGTGCCAGCAGGGCAACAGATCATGAGTATTTT. It translates to CASRATDHEYF.

The V call is TRBV19, the J call TRBJ2-7; D is perhaps TRBD1 or TRBD2 (5 bases each). V dropped 4 bases and J dropped 2 bases, with 15 bases sitting between them. CDR1 is LNHDA, CDR2 SQIVND, per germline (reference sequence). The CDR3 loop spans 15 amino acids. CDR3 residues: CASSNNRDGAYEQYF. For the CDR3, the DNA is TGTGCCAGTAGTAATAACCGGGACGGAGCCTACGAGCAGTACTTC. Based on the CDR3 plus reference TRBV19 and TRBJ2-7, the full variable domain is DGGITQSPKYLFRKEGQNVTLSCEQNLNHDAMYWYRQDPGQGLRLIYYSQIVNDFQKGDIAEGYSVSREKKESFPLTVTSAQKNPTAFYLCASSNNRDGAYEQYFGPGTRLTVT.

The J gene is TRBJ1-1, the V gene TRBV4-2; D is ambiguous. Germline V gene data show CDR1 as LGHNA and CDR2 as YNFKEQ. The CDR3 contains 14 residues. V lost 3 bases and J 1 base, leaving 9 bases between the germline ends. In nucleotides, the CDR3 is TGTGCCAGCAGCCAGGGTGAAAGGAACACTGAAGCTTTCTTT. It yields the protein CASSQGERNTEAFF.

V usage is TRBV7-3 and J usage is TRBJ2-2, with unresolved D. Germline CDR1 is SGHTA and CDR2 is FQGTGA. The CDR3 extends over 12 amino acids. V was clipped by 5 bases and J by 7 bases, with 8 bases between them. The CDR3 sequence is CASSIGDGELFF. CDR3 in DNA: TGTGCCAGCAGCATTGGCGACGGGGAGCTGTTTTTT.

The chain couples TRBV5-1 to TRBJ2-7; D is ambiguous. The CDR3 length is 17 residues. V was shortened by 0 bases and J by 0 bases, with 16 bases between the two germline ends. Germline values: CDR1 SGHRS, CDR2 YFSETQ. The CDR3 region has the DNA TGCGCCAGCAGCTTGGGGTTAGCAGCCCCCCTCTCCTACGAGCAGTACTTC. Protein product: CASSLGLAAPLSYEQYF.

The gene calls are TRBV19 and TRBJ1-2, with a tentative D call TRBD1 (6 bases). V gave up 3 bases and J gave up 3 bases, with 17 bases separating them. CDR1 is LNHDA and CDR2 is SQIVND in the germline V gene (reference sequence). This CDR3 region has 16 residues. This CDR3 is CASSMGPDRRYYGYTF. The CDR3, as DNA: TGTGCCAGTAGTATGGGACCCGACAGGAGGTACTATGGCTACACCTTC.

This clone was detected once. This rearrangement joins TRBV7-9 to TRBJ1-3, with TRBD1 as a possible D gene (5 bases). The CDR3 covers 18 residues. The V gene's germline CDR1 is SEHNR and CDR2 FQNEAQ (reference sequence). The V end was cut by 5 bases, the J end by 0 bases, with 20 bases between. The CDR3 here is CASSLSGGSGSSGNTIYF. For the CDR3, the DNA is TGTGCCAGCAGCCTATCGGGGGGATCTGGGAGCTCTGGAAACACCATATATTTT.